Detailed here is one TCR beta chain. What it recognizes is unknown. Trimming took 2 bases from V and 3 from J, leaving 8 bases between them. Per the germline V gene, CDR1 is SGDLS and CDR2 is YYNGEE. The CDR3 is made up of 13 amino acids. Assay used: immunoSEQ multiplex PCR; TCRdb lists only in-frame clones, some missing. The table has 950,000 to 1,100,000 clones, 75% to 85% seen once; the top ten hold 0.61%. This entry is derived from a study of shared clonotypes between healthy human individuals. General study points: In this cohort, only blood was sampled, and tissue repertoires likely differ. Roughly 4.6% of naive CD4 clonotypes were common to several donors.

The chain joins TRBV9 to TRBJ1-1, with unresolved D. The source of this sequence is a man younger than 35 in good health. Some clones in this sample may be carry-over from other donors' samples. Material: memory CD4+ T cells from PBMCs. Subset denoted: CD45RA-negative fraction. CDR3 DNA sequence: TGTGCCAGCAGCGTCGATAGTTACACTGAAGCTTTCTTT. This translates into CASSVDSYTEAFF.